This T cell receptor (beta chain) emerged from a study of shared clonotypes between healthy human individuals. The overall study: Researchers drew samples from two women and three men aged 18 to 49. Study outcomes and limitations: Generally, naive subsets (rather than memory subsets) showed larger estimated richness.

There are 14 residues in the CDR3. Germline CDR1 is LNHDA and CDR2 is SQIVND (reference sequence). Trimming at V came to 5 bases and at J to 1 base, leaving 4 bases not matched to a gene. A note on this clone: Its matching antigen is unknown.

Deep-level running was used for the assay. Profiled with immunoSEQ multiplex PCR; TCRdb holds only in-frame clones, not every one. Of around 1.9 million clones listed, approximately 92% are singletons. Naive CD8 cells were CD45RO-negative, positively selected for CCR7, excluding terminally differentiated effector memory CD45RA+ cells. The clonotype was recovered from a man aged 18 to 30 in good health. Some clones in this sample may be carry-over from other donors' samples. Sequenced: naive CD8+ T cells from PBMCs. This rearrangement joins TRBV19 to TRBJ2-5; 7 bases match TRBD1. This CDR3 is CASSSRTGQETQYF. The CDR3 region has the DNA TGTGCCAGTAGTTCCCGGACAGGCCAAGAGACCCAGTACTTC.